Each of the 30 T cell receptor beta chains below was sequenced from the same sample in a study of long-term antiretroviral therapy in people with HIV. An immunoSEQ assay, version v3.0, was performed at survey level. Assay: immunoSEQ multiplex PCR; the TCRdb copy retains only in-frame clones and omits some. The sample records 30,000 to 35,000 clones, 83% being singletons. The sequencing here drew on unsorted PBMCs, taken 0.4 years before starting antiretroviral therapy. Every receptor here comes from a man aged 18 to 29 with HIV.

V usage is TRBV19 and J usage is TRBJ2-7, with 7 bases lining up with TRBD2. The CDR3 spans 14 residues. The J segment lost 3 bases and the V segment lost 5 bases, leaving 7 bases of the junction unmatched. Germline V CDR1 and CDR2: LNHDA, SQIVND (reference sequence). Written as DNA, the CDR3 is TGTGCCAGTAGTCCCTGGGGGGGGAACTACGAGCAGTACTTC. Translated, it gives CASSPWGGNYEQYF.

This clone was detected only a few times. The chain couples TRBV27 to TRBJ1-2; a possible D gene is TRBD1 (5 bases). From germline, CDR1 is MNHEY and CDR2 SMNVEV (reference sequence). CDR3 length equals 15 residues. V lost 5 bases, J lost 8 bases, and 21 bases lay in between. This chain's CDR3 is CASSTRTGEVVGYTF. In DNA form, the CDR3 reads TGTGCCAGCAGTACAAGGACGGGGGAGGTGGTGGGCTACACCTTC.

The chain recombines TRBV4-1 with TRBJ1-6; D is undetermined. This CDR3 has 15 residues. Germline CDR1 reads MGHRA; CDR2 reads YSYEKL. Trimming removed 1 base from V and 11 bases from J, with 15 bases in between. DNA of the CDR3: TGCGCCAGCAGCCAAGGGGCATTCGGACGTGCACCCCTCCACTTT. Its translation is CASSQGAFGRAPLHF.

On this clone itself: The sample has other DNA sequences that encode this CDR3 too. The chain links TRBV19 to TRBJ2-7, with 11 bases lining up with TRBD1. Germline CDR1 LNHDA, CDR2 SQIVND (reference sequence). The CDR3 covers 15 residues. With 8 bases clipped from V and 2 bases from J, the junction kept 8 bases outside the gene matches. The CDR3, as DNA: TGTGCCAGTTCTGAGGGACAGGGGGTCACCTACGAGCAGTACTTC. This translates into CASSEGQGVTYEQYF.

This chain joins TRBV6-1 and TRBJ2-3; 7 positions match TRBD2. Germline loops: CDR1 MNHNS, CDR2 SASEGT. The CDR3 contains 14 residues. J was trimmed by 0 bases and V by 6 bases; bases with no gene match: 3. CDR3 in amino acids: CASRGGGSTDTQYF. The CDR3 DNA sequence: TGTGCCAGCAGGGGGGGAGGGAGCACAGATACGCAGTATTTT.

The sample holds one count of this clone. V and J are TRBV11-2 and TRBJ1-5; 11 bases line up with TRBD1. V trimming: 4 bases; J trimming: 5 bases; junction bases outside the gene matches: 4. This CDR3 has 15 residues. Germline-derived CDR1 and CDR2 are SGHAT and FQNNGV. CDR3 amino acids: CASSWGTGGDQPQHF. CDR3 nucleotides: TGTGCCAGCAGCTGGGGGACAGGGGGGGATCAGCCCCAGCATTTT. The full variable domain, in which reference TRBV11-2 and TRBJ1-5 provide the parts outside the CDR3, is EAGVAQSPRYKIIEKRQSVAFWCNPISGHATLYWYQQILGQGPKLLIQFQNNGVVDDSQLPKDRFSAERLKGVDSTLKIQPAKLEDSAVYLCASSWGTGGDQPQHFGDGTRLSIL.

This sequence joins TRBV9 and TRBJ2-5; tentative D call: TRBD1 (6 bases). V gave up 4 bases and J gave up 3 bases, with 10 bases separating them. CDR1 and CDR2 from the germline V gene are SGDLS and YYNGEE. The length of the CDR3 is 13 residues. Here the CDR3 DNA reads TGTGCCAGCAGCCCCGAGGGGGAAGAGACCCAGTACTTC. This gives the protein CASSPEGEETQYF. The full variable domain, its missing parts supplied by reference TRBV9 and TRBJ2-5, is DSGVTQTPKHLITATGQRVTLRCSPRSGDLSVYWYQQSLDQGLQFLIQYYNGEERAKGNILERFSAQQFPDLHSELNLSSLELGDSALYFCASSPEGEETQYFGPGTRLLVL.

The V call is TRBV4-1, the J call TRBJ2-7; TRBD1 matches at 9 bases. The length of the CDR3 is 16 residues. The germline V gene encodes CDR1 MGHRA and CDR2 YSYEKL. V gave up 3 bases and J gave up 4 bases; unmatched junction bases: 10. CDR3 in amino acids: CASSHRDREGSYEQYF. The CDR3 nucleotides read TGCGCCAGCAGCCATAGGGACAGGGAAGGGTCGTACGAGCAGTACTTC.

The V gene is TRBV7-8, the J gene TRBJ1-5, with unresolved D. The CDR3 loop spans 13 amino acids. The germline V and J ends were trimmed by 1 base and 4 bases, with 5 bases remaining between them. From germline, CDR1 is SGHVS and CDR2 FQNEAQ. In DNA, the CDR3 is TGTGCCAGCAGCTTAGGCCGAAATCAGCCCCAGCATTTT. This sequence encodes CASSLGRNQPQHF.

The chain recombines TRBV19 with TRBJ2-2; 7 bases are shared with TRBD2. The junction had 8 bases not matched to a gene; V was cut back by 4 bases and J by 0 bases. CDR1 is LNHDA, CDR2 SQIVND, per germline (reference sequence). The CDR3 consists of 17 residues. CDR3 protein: CASSRGSGPANTGELFF. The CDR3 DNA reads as TGTGCCAGTAGTAGAGGTAGCGGGCCAGCGAACACCGGGGAGCTGTTTTTT.

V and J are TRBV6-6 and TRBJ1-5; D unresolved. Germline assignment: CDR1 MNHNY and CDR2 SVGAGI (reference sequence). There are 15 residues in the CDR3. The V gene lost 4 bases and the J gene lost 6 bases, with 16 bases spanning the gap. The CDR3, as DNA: TGTGCCAGCAGTTCAAGGGAGTATAAGGGTCAGCCCCAGCATTTT. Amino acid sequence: CASSSREYKGQPQHF.

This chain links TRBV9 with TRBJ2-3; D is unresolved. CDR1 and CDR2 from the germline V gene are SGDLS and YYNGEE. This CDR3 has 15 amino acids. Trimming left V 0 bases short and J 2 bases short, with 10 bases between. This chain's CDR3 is CASSVGDSATDTQYF. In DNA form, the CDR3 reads TGTGCCAGCAGCGTAGGTGATTCGGCCACAGATACGCAGTATTTT.

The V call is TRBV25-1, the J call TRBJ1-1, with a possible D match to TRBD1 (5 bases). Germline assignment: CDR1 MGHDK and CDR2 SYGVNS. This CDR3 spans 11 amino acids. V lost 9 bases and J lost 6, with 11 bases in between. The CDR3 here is CASGRGAEAFF. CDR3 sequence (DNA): TGTGCCAGTGGGAGGGGTGCTGAAGCTTTCTTT.

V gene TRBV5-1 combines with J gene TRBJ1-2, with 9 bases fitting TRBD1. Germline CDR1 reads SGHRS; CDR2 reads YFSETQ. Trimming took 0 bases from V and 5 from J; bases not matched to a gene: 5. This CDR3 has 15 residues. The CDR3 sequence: CASSLEQGARYGYTF. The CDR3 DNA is TGCGCCAGCAGCTTGGAACAGGGGGCTAGGTATGGCTACACCTTC. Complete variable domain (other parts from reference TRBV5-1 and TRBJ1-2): KAGVTQTPRYLIKTRGQQVTLSCSPISGHRSVSWYQQTPGQGLQFLFEYFSETQRNKGNFPGRFSGRQFSNSRSEMNVSTLELGDSALYLCASSLEQGARYGYTFGSGTRLTVV.

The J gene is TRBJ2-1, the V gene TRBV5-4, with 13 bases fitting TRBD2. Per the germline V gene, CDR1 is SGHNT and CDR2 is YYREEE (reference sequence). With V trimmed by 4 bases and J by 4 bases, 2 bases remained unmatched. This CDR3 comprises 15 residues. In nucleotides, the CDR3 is TGTGCCAGCAGCGGGACTAGCGGGGTATACAATGAGCAGTTCTTC. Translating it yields CASSGTSGVYNEQFF. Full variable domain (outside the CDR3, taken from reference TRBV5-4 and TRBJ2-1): ETGVTQSPTHLIKTRGQQVTLRCSSQSGHNTVSWYQQALGQGPQFIFQYYREEENGRGNFPPRFSGLQFPNYSSELNVNALELDDSALYLCASSGTSGVYNEQFFGPGTRLTVL.

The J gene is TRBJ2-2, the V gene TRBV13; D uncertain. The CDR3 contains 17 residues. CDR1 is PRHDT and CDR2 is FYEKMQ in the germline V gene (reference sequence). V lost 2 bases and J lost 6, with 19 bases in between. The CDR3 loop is CASSLSARLGAAGELFF. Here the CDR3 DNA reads TGTGCCAGCAGCTTATCCGCCCGCCTAGGTGCGGCCGGGGAGCTGTTTTTT.

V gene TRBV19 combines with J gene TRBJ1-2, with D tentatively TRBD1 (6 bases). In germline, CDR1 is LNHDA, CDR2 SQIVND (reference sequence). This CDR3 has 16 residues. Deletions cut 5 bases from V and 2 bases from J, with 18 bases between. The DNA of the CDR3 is TGTGCCAGTAGTGCCTCGTCGGGGGCAACAAACTATGGCTACACCTTC. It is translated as CASSASSGATNYGYTF.

The CDR3 sequence is CASSQDPGSSGNTIYF. CDR3 sequence (DNA): TGTGCCAGCAGCCAAGATCCTGGGTCCTCTGGAAACACCATATATTTT. The rearrangement joins TRBV4-2 to TRBJ1-3; D is ambiguous. From germline, CDR1 is LGHNA and CDR2 YNFKEQ. V was trimmed by 0 bases and J by 0 bases, leaving 9 bases between them. This CDR3 spans 16 amino acids.

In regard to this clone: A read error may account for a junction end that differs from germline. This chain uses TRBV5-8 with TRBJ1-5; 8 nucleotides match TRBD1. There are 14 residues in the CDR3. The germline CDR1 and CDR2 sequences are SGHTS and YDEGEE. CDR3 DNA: TGTGCCACCAGCTTTTTACAGGGGGATCAGCCCCAGCATTTT. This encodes CATSFLQGDQPQHF.

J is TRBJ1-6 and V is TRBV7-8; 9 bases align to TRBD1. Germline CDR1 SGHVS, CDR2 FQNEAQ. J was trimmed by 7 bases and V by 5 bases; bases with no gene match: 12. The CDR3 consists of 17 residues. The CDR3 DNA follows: TGTGCCAGCAGCCCCGTCCGGCGGGACAGGGTCAATTCACCCCTCCACTTT. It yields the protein CASSPVRRDRVNSPLHF.

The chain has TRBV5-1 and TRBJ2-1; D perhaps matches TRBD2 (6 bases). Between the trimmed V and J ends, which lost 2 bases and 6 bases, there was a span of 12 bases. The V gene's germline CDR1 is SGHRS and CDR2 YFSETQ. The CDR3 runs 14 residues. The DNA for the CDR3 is TGCGCCAGCAGCTTTACGGACGGGAGCAATGAGCAGTTCTTC. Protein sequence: CASSFTDGSNEQFF.

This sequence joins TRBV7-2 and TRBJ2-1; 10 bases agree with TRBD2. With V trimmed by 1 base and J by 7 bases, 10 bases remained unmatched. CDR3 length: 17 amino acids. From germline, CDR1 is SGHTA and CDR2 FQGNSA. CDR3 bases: TGTGCCAGCAGCTTAGGGAGAGCGGGAGGGGTAGGGAATGAGCAGTTCTTC. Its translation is CASSLGRAGGVGNEQFF.

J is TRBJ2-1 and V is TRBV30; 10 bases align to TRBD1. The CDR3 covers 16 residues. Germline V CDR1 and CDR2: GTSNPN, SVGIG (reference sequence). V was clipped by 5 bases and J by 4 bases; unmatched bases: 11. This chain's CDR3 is CAWSGPGQGRYNEQFF. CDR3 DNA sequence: TGTGCCTGGTCCGGTCCGGGACAGGGGCGATACAATGAGCAGTTCTTC.

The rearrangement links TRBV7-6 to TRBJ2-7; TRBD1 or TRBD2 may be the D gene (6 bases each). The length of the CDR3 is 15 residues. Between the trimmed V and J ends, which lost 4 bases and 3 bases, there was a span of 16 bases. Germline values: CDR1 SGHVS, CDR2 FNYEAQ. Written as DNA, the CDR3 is TGTGCCAGCAGCTGGGGGGCCAGGGTCGACTACGAGCAGTACTTC. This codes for CASSWGARVDYEQYF.

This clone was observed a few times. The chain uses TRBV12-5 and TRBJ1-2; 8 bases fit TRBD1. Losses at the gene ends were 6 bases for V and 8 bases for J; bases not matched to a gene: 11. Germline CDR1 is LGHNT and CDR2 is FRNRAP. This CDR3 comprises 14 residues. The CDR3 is CASGPTGGPEGYTF. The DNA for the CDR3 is TGTGCTAGTGGCCCAACAGGGGGACCTGAGGGCTACACCTTC.

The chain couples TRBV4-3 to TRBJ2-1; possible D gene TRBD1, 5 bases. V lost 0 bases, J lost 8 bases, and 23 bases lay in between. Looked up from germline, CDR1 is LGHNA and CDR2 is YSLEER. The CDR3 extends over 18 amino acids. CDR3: CASSQDMQGLAPHYEQFF. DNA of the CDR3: TGCGCCAGCAGCCAAGACATGCAGGGCTTAGCTCCTCATTATGAGCAGTTCTTC.

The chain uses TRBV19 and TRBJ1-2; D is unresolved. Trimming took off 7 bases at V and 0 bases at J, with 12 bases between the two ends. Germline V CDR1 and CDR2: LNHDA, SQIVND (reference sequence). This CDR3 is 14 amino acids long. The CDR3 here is CASNQRSANYGYTF. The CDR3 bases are TGTGCCAGTAATCAACGGAGCGCTAACTATGGCTACACCTTC.

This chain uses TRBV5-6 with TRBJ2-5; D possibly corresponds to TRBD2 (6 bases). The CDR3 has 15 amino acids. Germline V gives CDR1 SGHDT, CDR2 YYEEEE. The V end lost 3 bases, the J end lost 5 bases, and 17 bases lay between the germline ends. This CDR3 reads CASSSTSSPWETQYF. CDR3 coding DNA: TGTGCCAGCAGCTCAACTAGCTCACCCTGGGAGACCCAGTACTTC.

The CDR3 loop is CASSYAGGDEQFF. In DNA form, the CDR3 reads TGTGCCAGCAGCTACGCCGGGGGCGATGAGCAGTTCTTC. This sequence joins TRBV2 and TRBJ2-1, with D possibly called TRBD1 or TRBD2 (6 bases each). This CDR3 contains 13 residues. The germline V gene encodes CDR1 SNHLY and CDR2 FYNNEI. V shed 6 bases and J shed 8 bases, with 14 bases lying between them.

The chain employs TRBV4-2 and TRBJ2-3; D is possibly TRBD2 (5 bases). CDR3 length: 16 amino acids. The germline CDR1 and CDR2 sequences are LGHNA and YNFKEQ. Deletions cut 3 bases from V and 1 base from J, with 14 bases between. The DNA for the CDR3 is TGTGCCAGCAGCCAGGGGTCGCTAGCCGGCACAGATACGCAGTATTTT. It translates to CASSQGSLAGTDTQYF.